This entry concerns a single TCR beta chain. This sample stems from a study of cytomegalovirus exposure and HLA in healthy donors. Both 60 Vbeta primers and 13 Jbeta primers went into the PCR. Sequencing was performed with immunoSEQ multiplex PCR; in TCRdb, only in-frame clones are kept and a portion is missing. The sample holds about 120,000 clones, roughly 80% seen once. Germline V CDR1 and CDR2: GTSNPN, SVGIG (reference sequence). V lost 3 bases, J lost 0 bases, and 8 bases stayed unmatched. The CDR3 has 15 amino acids. The V gene is TRBV30, the J gene TRBJ2-7, with 7 positions matching TRBD2. The source material was PBMCs. The TCR originated in a middle-aged woman in good health and CMV-seropositive. CDR3 residues: CAWSYLSGDSYEQYF. CDR3 DNA: TGTGCCTGGAGCTACCTCAGCGGGGACTCCTACGAGCAGTACTTC.